These 24 T cell receptor beta chains came from one sample sequenced in a study of cytomegalovirus exposure and HLA in healthy donors. Vbeta (60) and Jbeta (13) primers were used in the PCR. TCRdb keeps only in-frame clones here, not all; method: immunoSEQ multiplex PCR. The sample carries 90,000 to 120,000 clones, approximately 70% recorded once. The sequenced sample consisted of PBMCs. These receptors were obtained from a man aged 30 to 45 in good health and CMV-seropositive.

This chain links TRBV13 with TRBJ2-7, with D hard to call. The length of the CDR3 is 15 residues. The V and J ends lost 2 bases and 6 bases respectively, with 17 bases between them. Germline loops: CDR1 PRHDT, CDR2 FYEKMQ (reference sequence). The CDR3 reads CASSLYLRLNSEQYF. CDR3 in DNA: TGTGCCAGCAGCTTATACCTCCGTCTTAACAGCGAGCAGTACTTC.

V is TRBV11-2 and J is TRBJ2-5; 8 bases match TRBD2. The CDR3 length is 14 residues. The germline gives CDR1 SGHAT, CDR2 FQNNGV. V was clipped by 4 bases and J by 11 bases; unmatched bases: 12. The CDR3 loop is CASSSRAGAGEQYF. CDR3 in DNA: TGTGCCAGCAGCTCCCGAGCGGGGGCGGGGGAGCAGTACTTC.

This chain links TRBV29-1 with TRBJ1-4; unclear D gene. CDR1 is SQVTM and CDR2 is ANQGSEA in the germline V gene. The CDR3 runs to 12 residues. V dropped 6 bases and J dropped 6 bases, with 11 bases sitting between them. For the CDR3, the DNA is TGCAGCGTGGAGGGTCTTGATGAAAAACTGTTTTTT. Protein sequence: CSVEGLDEKLFF.

V and J are TRBV6-5 and TRBJ1-6, with TRBD1 matching over 9 bases. Germline assignment: CDR1 MNHEY and CDR2 SVGAGI. The CDR3 extends over 15 amino acids. The V segment lost 6 bases and the J segment 10 bases; nucleotides outside the gene matches: 10. The CDR3 region is CASRNGQGTVSPLHF. The CDR3 bases are TGTGCCAGCAGAAACGGACAGGGGACAGTCTCACCCCTCCACTTT.

Note on this clone: One junction end does not reproduce the germline sequence, and a read error may be involved. J is TRBJ1-4 and V is TRBV7-9, with D maybe TRBD1 (5 bases). CDR1 and CDR2 (germline): SEHNR, FQNEAQ (reference sequence). There are 16 residues in the CDR3. The CDR3 loop reads CSSSTRRQPTNEKLFF. For the CDR3, the DNA is TGTTCCAGCAGTACTCGAAGACAGCCAACTAATGAAAAACTGTTTTTT.

This rearrangement joins TRBV5-6 to TRBJ2-5, with 9 positions matching TRBD2. CDR1 is SGHDT and CDR2 is YYEEEE in the germline V gene. V shed 4 bases, J shed 5 bases, and the junction held 12 bases outside the gene matches. There are 16 residues in the CDR3. The CDR3 DNA follows: TGTGCCAGCAGCAAGGGACTAGCCACCCTAGGGGAGACCCAGTACTTC. It is translated as CASSKGLATLGETQYF.

The chain couples TRBV4-1 to TRBJ2-7, with TRBD1 identical over 7 bases. V lost 0 bases and J lost 3; bases outside the gene matches: 5. This CDR3 spans 15 amino acids. Germline CDR1 reads MGHRA; CDR2 reads YSYEKL. The CDR3 nucleotides are TGCGCCAGCAGCCAAGATCCCGGACAGGTCTACGAGCAGTACTTC. Its translation: CASSQDPGQVYEQYF.

This chain uses TRBV7-9 with TRBJ1-1; D gene uncertain. The V and J ends lost 1 base and 5 bases respectively, with 11 bases between them. This CDR3 is 14 amino acids long. CDR1 and CDR2 from the germline V gene are SEHNR and FQNEAQ (reference sequence). For the CDR3, the DNA is TGTGCCAGCAGCTTAGGCCAGGTTAGGACTGAAGCTTTCTTT. Its translation is CASSLGQVRTEAFF.

The chain carries TRBV11-2 and TRBJ2-5; D is perhaps TRBD2 (5 bases). The CDR3 totals 14 residues. Germline-derived CDR1 and CDR2 are SGHAT and FQNNGV. V was clipped by 2 bases and J by 4 bases, with 11 bases between them. CDR3 sequence reads: CASSLSRGLETQYF. The CDR3 DNA reads as TGTGCCAGCAGCTTAAGCAGAGGGTTAGAGACCCAGTACTTC.

The chain couples TRBV13 to TRBJ2-3; D may be TRBD2 (6 bases). The CDR3 spans 14 residues. In germline, CDR1 is PRHDT, CDR2 FYEKMQ (reference sequence). V lost 8 bases and J lost 0, with 12 bases in between. This chain's CDR3 is CASQEGTSTDTQYF. The CDR3 DNA reads as TGTGCCAGCCAGGAAGGGACTAGCACAGATACGCAGTATTTT.

This chain connects TRBV2 to TRBJ1-4; D is undetermined. Germline V gene sequence: CDR1 SNHLY, CDR2 FYNNEI. V was trimmed by 6 bases and J by 2 bases, leaving 16 bases between them. This CDR3 has 16 residues. For the CDR3, the DNA is TGTGCCAGCAGAGATCCACGGGAGGGCACTAATGAAAAACTGTTTTTT. Translated: CASRDPREGTNEKLFF. The full variable domain, with the rest looked up from reference TRBV2 and TRBJ1-4, is EPEVTQTPSHQVTQMGQEVILRCVPISNHLYFYWYRQILGQKVEFLVSFYNNEISEKSEIFDDQFSVERPDGSNFTLKIRSTKLEDSAMYFCASRDPREGTNEKLFFGSGTQLSVL.

This sequence joins TRBV19 and TRBJ1-5; the D is unclear. V lost 8 bases and J lost 4, with 15 bases in between. This CDR3 is 14 amino acids long. Germline V gives CDR1 LNHDA, CDR2 SQIVND (reference sequence). The CDR3 sequence: CASSVRDTNQPQHF. In DNA form, the CDR3 reads TGTGCCAGTTCGGTAAGAGACACTAATCAGCCCCAGCATTTT.

This sequence joins TRBV19 and TRBJ1-4; the D is unclear. Per the germline V gene, CDR1 is LNHDA and CDR2 is SQIVND (reference sequence). The CDR3 contains 12 residues. Between the trimmed V and J ends, which lost 5 bases and 8 bases, there was a span of 9 bases. The DNA of the CDR3 is TGTGCCAGTAGTTTCATCAGGGAAAAACTGTTTTTT. Translating gives CASSFIREKLFF.

V gene TRBV29-1 combines with J gene TRBJ2-5; D is possibly TRBD1 (5 bases). From germline, CDR1 is SQVTM and CDR2 ANQGSEA. CDR3 length: 13 residues. V dropped 4 bases and J dropped 5 bases, with 14 bases sitting between them. CDR3 sequence reads: CSVGQGLRETQYF. The CDR3 DNA follows: TGCAGCGTTGGTCAGGGTTTGAGGGAGACCCAGTACTTC.

The chain combines TRBV14 with TRBJ1-4, with D perhaps TRBD1 (6 bases). The CDR3 sequence is 16 residues long. CDR1 and CDR2 from the germline V gene are SGHDN and FVKESK. V was pared by 0 bases and J by 8 bases, with 16 bases between. CDR3 region: CASSQDRGRGGEKLFF. As DNA, the CDR3 is TGTGCCAGCAGCCAAGATCGGGGCAGGGGAGGGGAAAAACTGTTTTTT.

This clone has a handful of counts. The rearrangement joins TRBV25-1 to TRBJ2-1, with D maybe TRBD2 (6 bases). Germline CDR1 and CDR2: MGHDK and SYGVNS. This CDR3 has 13 amino acids. Trimming removed 3 bases at V and 5 bases at J, with 8 bases between. In nucleotides, the CDR3 is TGTGCCAGCAGTGAGCGGGGTGACAATGAGCAGTTCTTC. This codes for CASSERGDNEQFF.

The chain uses TRBV4-3 and TRBJ1-4; D is unclear. Trimming pared 4 bases from V and 0 bases from J, leaving 12 bases between. Germline V gene data show CDR1 as LGHNA and CDR2 as YSLEER. The CDR3 length is 16 residues. The CDR3 DNA follows: TGCGCCAGCAGCCGCCTCCCGGGGACAACTAATGAAAAACTGTTTTTT. Amino acid sequence: CASSRLPGTTNEKLFF.

The sample holds one count of this clone. The chain employs TRBV11-1 and TRBJ1-1; 9 nucleotides align to TRBD1. Germline V gene lookup returns CDR1 SGHAT and CDR2 FQDESV (reference sequence). The trim removed 11 bases at V and 3 bases at J, leaving 4 bases unmatched. The CDR3 has 12 residues. The CDR3 protein is CASGTGYTEAFF. The CDR3, as DNA: TGTGCCTCCGGGACAGGGTACACTGAAGCTTTCTTT.

The chain employs TRBV4-1 and TRBJ1-6; 9 nucleotides align to TRBD1. This CDR3 is built from 17 residues. Per germline, CDR1 MGHRA and CDR2 YSYEKL. J gave up 10 bases and V 3 bases, and 13 bases lay outside the gene matches. For the CDR3, the DNA is TGCGCCAGCAGCCATGAACCTTCGGGACAGGGTAACTCACCCCTCCACTTT. It translates to CASSHEPSGQGNSPLHF.

The chain uses TRBV5-1 and TRBJ1-5, with TRBD1 as a possible D gene (6 bases). V gave up 4 bases and J gave up 7 bases, with 12 bases separating them. Germline CDR1 SGHRS, CDR2 YFSETQ. This CDR3 is built from 13 residues. CDR3 DNA: TGCGCCAGCAGCGAAATAGGACAGCAGCCCCAGCATTTT. Its protein product is CASSEIGQQPQHF.

The rearrangement links TRBV30 to TRBJ1-2, with 9 bases that match TRBD1. Germline-derived CDR1 and CDR2 are GTSNPN and SVGIG (reference sequence). CDR3 length: 14 amino acids. Unmatched junction bases numbered 7, after V lost 3 bases and J lost 5 bases. CDR3 in amino acids: CAWSPTGGDYGYTF. Written as DNA, the CDR3 is TGTGCCTGGAGCCCGACAGGGGGTGATTATGGCTACACCTTC.

The gene calls are TRBV9 and TRBJ2-3, with 7 positions matching TRBD2. The J segment lost 4 bases and the V segment lost 4 bases, leaving 9 bases of the junction unmatched. This CDR3 has 15 residues. Germline V gene data show CDR1 as SGDLS and CDR2 as YYNGEE. The CDR3 region is CASSTHLAGADTQYF. DNA for the CDR3: TGTGCCAGCAGCACGCACTTAGCGGGCGCAGATACGCAGTATTTT.

V and J are TRBV7-3 and TRBJ2-7; D might be TRBD2 (6 bases). Germline V gives CDR1 SGHTA, CDR2 FQGTGA. The CDR3 runs 15 residues. The ends were cut back, 5 bases at V and 4 bases at J, with 18 bases in the middle. For the CDR3, the DNA is TGTGCCAGCAGCCCGTACGTCGGGGGTGTTTACGAGCAGTACTTC. This translates into CASSPYVGGVYEQYF.

This clone turned up a few times. The J gene is TRBJ1-5, the V gene TRBV19, with 11 nucleotides matching TRBD1. CDR1 is LNHDA and CDR2 is SQIVND in the germline V gene (reference sequence). With 10 bases clipped from V and 6 bases from J, the junction kept 5 bases outside the gene matches. The CDR3 is 13 residues long. The CDR3 sequence: CATGQGAVQPQHF. CDR3 in DNA: TGTGCCACAGGACAGGGGGCTGTTCAGCCCCAGCATTTT.